A selection of T cell receptor beta chains follows, all from one sample in a study of cytomegalovirus exposure and HLA in healthy donors. The protocol was immunoSEQ multiplex PCR, while the TCRdb copy is restricted to in-frame clones and leaves out a portion. The repertoire table contains over 50,000 clones. The sample taken for sequencing was PBMCs. The receptors stem from a man aged 50-60 years in good health and CMV-seropositive. Both conserved end residues are part of each CDR3. The D gene is left open where the match is weak.

TGTGCCAGCAGTTACCAGGTCTCTAGCACAGATACGCAGTATTTT | CASSYQVSSTDTQYF | TRBV6-5 | . | TRBJ2-3
TGCGCCAGCAGTTGGGGCCAAGTGGCCACAGATACGCAGTATTTT | CASSWGQVATDTQYF | TRBV5-1 | . | TRBJ2-3
TGTGCCAGCAGCCGGACAGGGATTGGGAACATTCAGTACTTC | CASSRTGIGNIQYF | TRBV2 | TRBD1 | TRBJ2-4
TGTGCCAGCAGGGGGGCAGGGGGCCTCTACGAGCAGTACTTC | CASRGAGGLYEQYF | TRBV2 | TRBD1 | TRBJ2-7
TGCGCCAGCAGCCAAGATGGCGGGGTTTACGAGCAGTACTTC | CASSQDGGVYEQYF | TRBV4-1 | . | TRBJ2-7
TGTGCCAGTAGTATGGTGTTGACTCTCTCCTACGAGCAGTACTTC | CASSMVLTLSYEQYF | TRBV19 | . | TRBJ2-7
TGCGCCAGCAGGGGACAGGGTTATACAGATACGCAGTATTTT | CASRGQGYTDTQYF | TRBV5-1 | TRBD1 | TRBJ2-3
TGTGCCAGCAGCCAAATTGCAGGGGTGAGTCAGCCCCAGCATTTT | CASSQIAGVSQPQHF | TRBV7-6 | . | TRBJ1-5
TGTGCCAGCAGCTTAGGGTCAGACAACTCCTACGAGCAGTACTTC | CASSLGSDNSYEQYF | TRBV7-3 | . | TRBJ2-7
TGTGCCAGCAGCCTGGGACTAGCGAACCCTTACGAGCAGTACTTC | CASSLGLANPYEQYF | TRBV7-2 | TRBD2 | TRBJ2-7
TGTGCCAGCAGCTCTGGACTAGCGGGAGTTGGTTGGGGGCACGAGCAGTACTTC | CASSSGLAGVGWGHEQYF | TRBV7-2 | TRBD2 | TRBJ2-7
TGTGCCAGAAGCTTGGGCAGGGGGGCAACTAATGAAAAACTGTTTTTT | CARSLGRGATNEKLFF | TRBV5-3 | TRBD1 | TRBJ1-4
TGCGCCAGCAGCCAAATTGGAGTCCCGGGGCAGTACTTC | CASSQIGVPGQYF | TRBV4-3 | . | TRBJ2-7
TGTGCCAGCATGGGAGACGAGAGGGGGCAGCATGAGCAGTTCTTC | CASMGDERGQHEQFF | TRBV6-6 | TRBD1 | TRBJ2-1
TGCGCCAGCAGTAAACGACAGGCTACTGGAAACACCATATATTTT | CASSKRQATGNTIYF | TRBV4-3 | . | TRBJ1-3
TGTGCCAGCAGCAGATGGGGGGGTTCCACAGATACGCAGTATTTT | CASSRWGGSTDTQYF | TRBV7-2 | TRBD2 | TRBJ2-3
TGTGCCAGCAGTATTCGCGACAGGGAGGTGTACGAGCAGTACTTC | CASSIRDREVYEQYF | TRBV28 | . | TRBJ2-7
TGCGCCAGCAGCCCCCTGGCGGGCACAGATACGCAGTATTTT | CASSPLAGTDTQYF | TRBV4-3 | . | TRBJ2-3
TGTGCCAGCAGTGAAGCTAAGCGGAACAATGAGCAGTTCTTC | CASSEAKRNNEQFF | TRBV2 | . | TRBJ2-1
TGTGCCAGCAGCTTAGGCCCGGGACAGGGTCGGCAGTTCTTC | CASSLGPGQGRQFF | TRBV7-8 | TRBD1 | TRBJ2-1
TGTGCCAGCAGCTCGGGACTAGCGGCGAACACCGGGGAGCTGTTTTTT | CASSSGLAANTGELFF | TRBV7-6 | TRBD2 | TRBJ2-2
TGTGCCAGCAGTTTCACGGGAGACACTGAAGCTTTCTTT | CASSFTGDTEAFF | TRBV28 | . | TRBJ1-1
TGTGCCAGCAGCCCAGTAGCGGGAGCCTCAACCCAGTACTTC | CASSPVAGASTQYF | TRBV7-6 | TRBD2 | TRBJ2-5
TGCGCCAGCAGCCAAGGGGCGGGAGGCCCCTACGAGCAGTACTTC | CASSQGAGGPYEQYF | TRBV4-1 | TRBD2 | TRBJ2-7
TGTGCCAGCAGCTTAGGTGTGGGGCCGGGCAATGAGCAGTTCTTC | CASSLGVGPGNEQFF | TRBV7-9 | . | TRBJ2-1
TGCGCCAGCAGCTTGTCCACAGCGGGAGTCGCGTATTTT | CASSLSTAGVAYF | TRBV5-1 | TRBD2 | TRBJ2-3
TGTGCCAGCAGTCAACAGGGGAGACGGGGCGAGCAGTACTTC | CASSQQGRRGEQYF | TRBV6-1 | TRBD1 | TRBJ2-7
TGTGCCACCGGAACAGGGGGCGCTGGGGGCGGGGAGCTGTTTTTT | CATGTGGAGGGELFF | TRBV6-1 | TRBD1 | TRBJ2-2
TGTGCCAGCAGCCCACAGGGGCCAGGGCAGTACTTC | CASSPQGPGQYF | TRBV11-2 | TRBD1 | TRBJ2-7
TGCAGTCCACAACCATCCCAGTACTTC | CSPQPSQYF | TRBV20-1 | . | TRBJ2-5
TGTGCCAGCAGCTTAGCGGTAGCGGGAGGGCTCTACGAGCAGTACTTC | CASSLAVAGGLYEQYF | TRBV7-2 | TRBD2 | TRBJ2-7
TGTGCCAGCAGCCCAGGACAGGGAGGGCGAGGCTACACCTTC | CASSPGQGGRGYTF | TRBV7-2 | TRBD1 | TRBJ1-2
TGCGCCAGCAGCCAAGAGGGGGGGCGAAAAGCTTTCTTT | CASSQEGGRKAFF | TRBV4-3 | . | TRBJ1-1
TGTGCCAGCAGCGTCGGACCGGAGGGTTACCAAGAGACCCAGTACTTC | CASSVGPEGYQETQYF | TRBV9 | . | TRBJ2-5
TGTGCCAGCAGTTACTCACTCAACACCGGGGAGCTGTTTTTT | CASSYSLNTGELFF | TRBV6-5 | . | TRBJ2-2